The entry that follows covers one T cell receptor (beta chain) sequence. Its matching antigen is unknown. Clones were sequenced by immunoSEQ multiplex PCR, and TCRdb holds only the in-frame ones, with some missing. The data contain under 600,000 clones, 80% to 90% of them singletons. Treatment of the sample: some 20 received Ad26.COV2.S at low or high dose, single or two shots; five or six received placebo; per-sample allocation not given. Each sample was drawn 63 days after the first injection (of vaccine or placebo). The record originates from a study of Ad26.COV2.S vaccination and SARS-CoV-2 variants. For the study at large: The COV1001 Ad26.COV2.S trial arm included the donor. Donor got 5x10^10 or 1x10^11 viral particles of Ad26.COV2.S.

This CDR3 has 13 amino acids. Germline values: CDR1 SEHNR, CDR2 FQNEAQ (reference sequence). V was clipped by 3 bases and J by 8 bases, with 13 bases between them. Notes on the study in general: Responses of T cells in total may have been underestimated by the TCR breadth and depth analyses.

The chain links TRBV7-9 to TRBJ1-1; perhaps TRBD1 as D (5 bases). The TCR comes from a person aged 18-60 years who received the Ad26.COV2.S COVID-19 vaccine or a placebo. The starting material was peripheral blood, obtained in a trial of Ad26.COV2.S vaccine versus placebo. The CDR3 bases are TGTGCCAGCAGCTTGGCACAGGTGGGCGAAGCTTTCTTT. Amino acids: CASSLAQVGEAFF. Variable domain in full (rest from reference TRBV7-9 and TRBJ1-1): DTGVSQNPRHKITKRGQNVTFRCDPISEHNRLYWYRQTLGQGPEFLTYFQNEAQLEKSRLLSDRFSAERPKGSFSTLEIQRTEQGDSAMYLCASSLAQVGEAFFGQGTRLTVV.